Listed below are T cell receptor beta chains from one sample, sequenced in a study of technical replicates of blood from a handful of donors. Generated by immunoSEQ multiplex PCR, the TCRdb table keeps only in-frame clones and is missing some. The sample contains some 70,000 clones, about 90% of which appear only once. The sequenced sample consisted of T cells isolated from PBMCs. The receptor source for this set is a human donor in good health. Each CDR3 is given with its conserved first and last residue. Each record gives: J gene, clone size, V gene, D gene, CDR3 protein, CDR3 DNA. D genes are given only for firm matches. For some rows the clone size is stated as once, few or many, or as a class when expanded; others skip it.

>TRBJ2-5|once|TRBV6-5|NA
CASRDTQETQYF
TGTGCCAGCAGGGACACCCAAGAGACCCAGTACTTC
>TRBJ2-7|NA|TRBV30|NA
CAWSVLRLAGYYEQYF
TGTGCCTGGAGTGTACTTCGGCTAGCAGGTTACTACGAGCAGTACTTC
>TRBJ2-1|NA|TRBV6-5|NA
CASSYTSAQYNEQFF
TGTGCCAGCAGTTACACGAGCGCTCAATACAATGAGCAGTTCTTC
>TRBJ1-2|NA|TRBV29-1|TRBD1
CSVAGTGYLDYGYTF
TGCAGCGTGGCCGGGACAGGGTACCTTGACTATGGCTACACCTTC
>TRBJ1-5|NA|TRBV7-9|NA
CASTRGGEAQPQHF
TGTGCCAGCACCAGGGGAGGGGAGGCTCAGCCCCAGCATTTT
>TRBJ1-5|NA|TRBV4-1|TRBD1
CASSPNETGAPPQPQHF
TGCGCCAGCAGCCCTAATGAGACAGGGGCTCCCCCCCAGCCCCAGCATTTT
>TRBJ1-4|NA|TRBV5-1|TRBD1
CASSRDRAATNEKLFF
TGCGCCAGCAGCCGCGACAGGGCCGCAACTAATGAAAAACTGTTTTTT
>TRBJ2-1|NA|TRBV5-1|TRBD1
CASSLDGTGYNEQFF
TGCGCCAGCAGCTTGGACGGGACAGGTTACAATGAGCAGTTCTTC
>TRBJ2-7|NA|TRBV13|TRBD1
CASSLAPGQDSYEQYF
TGTGCCAGCAGCTTAGCTCCGGGACAGGATTCCTACGAGCAGTACTTC
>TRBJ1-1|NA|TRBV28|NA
CASSPLGGNTEAFF
TGTGCCAGCAGTCCCCTCGGGGGGAACACTGAAGCTTTCTTT
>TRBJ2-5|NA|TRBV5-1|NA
CASSLFGTLQETQYF
TGCGCCAGCAGCTTGTTCGGGACTCTCCAAGAGACCCAGTACTTC
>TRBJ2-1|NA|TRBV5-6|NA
CASTILQGAWNEQFF
TGTGCCAGCACCATATTACAGGGCGCATGGAATGAGCAGTTCTTC
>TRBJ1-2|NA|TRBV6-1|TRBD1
CASSEVRGQNNYGYTF
TGTGCCAGCAGTGAAGTCAGGGGACAGAATAACTATGGCTACACCTTC
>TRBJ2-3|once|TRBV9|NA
CASSARDGGDTQYF
TGTGCCAGCAGCGCGCGGGACGGAGGAGATACGCAGTATTTT
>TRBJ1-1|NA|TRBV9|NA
CASSARGEGNTEAFF
TGTGCCAGCAGCGCGAGAGGGGAGGGGAACACTGAAGCTTTCTTT
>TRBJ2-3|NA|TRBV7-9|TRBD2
CASSLGTSGTDTQYF
TGTGCCAGCAGCTTAGGGACTAGCGGGACAGATACGCAGTATTTT
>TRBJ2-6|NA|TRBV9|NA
CASSRRQSGANVLTF
TGTGCCAGCAGCAGACGACAGTCTGGGGCCAACGTCCTGACTTTC
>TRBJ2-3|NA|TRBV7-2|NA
CASSSAPTGITDTQYF
TGTGCCAGCAGCTCCGCCCCAACAGGGATCACAGATACGCAGTATTTT
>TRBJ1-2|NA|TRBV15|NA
CATSYPKGFGYTF
TGTGCCACCAGCTACCCGAAGGGGTTTGGCTACACCTTC
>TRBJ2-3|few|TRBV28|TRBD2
CASSLGLAQQYF
TGTGCCAGCAGTTTAGGACTAGCTCAGCAGTATTTT
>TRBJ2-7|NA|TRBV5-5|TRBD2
CASSLGIAGDAHEQYF
TGTGCCAGCAGCTTGGGAATAGCGGGAGATGCCCACGAGCAGTACTTC
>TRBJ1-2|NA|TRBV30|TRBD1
CAWTRDRASNYGYTF
TGTGCCTGGACCCGGGACAGGGCATCTAACTATGGCTACACCTTC
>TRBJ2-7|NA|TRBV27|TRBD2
CASSPTSGYEQYF
TGTGCCAGCAGTCCCACTAGCGGGTACGAGCAGTACTTC
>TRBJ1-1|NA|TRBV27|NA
CASSRGNTEAFF
TGTGCCAGCTCTAGGGGGAACACTGAAGCTTTCTTT
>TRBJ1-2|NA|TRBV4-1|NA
CASSQDWGGEEYGYTF
TGCGCCAGCAGCCAAGATTGGGGGGGAGAGGAGTATGGCTACACCTTC
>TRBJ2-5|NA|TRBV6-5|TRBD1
CASSYPGTGEETQYF
TGTGCCAGCAGTTATCCCGGGACAGGAGAAGAGACCCAGTACTTC
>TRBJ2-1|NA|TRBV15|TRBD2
CATSREAGGFDEQFF
TGTGCCACCAGCAGAGAGGCGGGAGGGTTCGATGAGCAGTTCTTC
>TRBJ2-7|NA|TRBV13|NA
CASSLGFGRGYEQYF
TGTGCCAGCAGCTTAGGCTTCGGCAGGGGTTACGAGCAGTACTTC
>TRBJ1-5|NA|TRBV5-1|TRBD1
CASSRTGDSNQPQHF
TGCGCCAGCAGCCGGACAGGGGATAGCAATCAGCCCCAGCATTTT
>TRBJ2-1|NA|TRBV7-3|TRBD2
CASSYLAESYNEQFF
TGTGCCAGCAGCTATCTAGCGGAGTCCTACAATGAGCAGTTCTTC
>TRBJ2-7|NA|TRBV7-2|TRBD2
CASSLAGGLFYEQYF
TGTGCCAGCAGTTTAGCGGGAGGACTATTCTACGAGCAGTACTTC
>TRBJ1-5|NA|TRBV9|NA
CASSVDDYSNQPQHF
TGTGCCAGCAGCGTAGACGACTATAGCAATCAGCCCCAGCATTTT
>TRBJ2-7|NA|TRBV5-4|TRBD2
CASSKTSATYEQYF
TGTGCCAGCAGCAAGACTAGCGCGACCTACGAGCAGTACTTC
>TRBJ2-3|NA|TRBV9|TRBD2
CASSVAPLLAGGRSTDTQYF
TGTGCCAGCAGCGTAGCCCCCCTGCTAGCGGGAGGTCGGAGCACAGATACGCAGTATTTT
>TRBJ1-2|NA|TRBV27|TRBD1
CASSSGQGLGYTF
TGTGCCAGCAGCTCCGGACAGGGACTTGGCTACACCTTC
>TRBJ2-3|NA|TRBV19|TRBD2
CASGERGGFDTQYF
TGTGCCAGTGGGGAGCGGGGAGGGTTCGATACGCAGTATTTT
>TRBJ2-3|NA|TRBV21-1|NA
CASSKLSEHEPGDTQYF
TGTGCCAGCAGCAAGCTCTCAGAACACGAACCGGGGGATACGCAGTATTTT
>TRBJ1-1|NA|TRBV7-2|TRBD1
CASSSRTGGEEAFF
TGTGCCAGCAGCTCACGAACAGGGGGAGAGGAAGCTTTCTTT
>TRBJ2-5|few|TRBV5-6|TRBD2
CASSKRETIETQYF
TGTGCCAGCAGCAAGCGGGAGACGATTGAGACCCAGTACTTC
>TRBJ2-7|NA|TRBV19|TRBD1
CASSLQGAYEQYF
TGTGCCAGTAGTCTACAGGGGGCTTACGAGCAGTACTTC
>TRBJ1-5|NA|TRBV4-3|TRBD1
CASSPGTGDQPQHF
TGCGCCAGCAGCCCCGGGACAGGGGATCAGCCCCAGCATTTT
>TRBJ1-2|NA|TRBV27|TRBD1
CASSSTGGRYGYTF
TGTGCCAGCAGTTCCACAGGGGGCCGGTATGGCTACACCTTC
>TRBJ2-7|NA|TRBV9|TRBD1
CASSVDGTVYEQYF
TGTGCCAGCAGCGTAGATGGGACAGTCTACGAGCAGTACTTC
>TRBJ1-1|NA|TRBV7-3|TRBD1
CASSSTPGGTEAFF
TGTGCCAGCAGCTCCACCCCAGGGGGTACTGAAGCTTTCTTT
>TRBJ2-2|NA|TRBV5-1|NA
CASSFFGANTGELFF
TGCGCCAGCAGCTTTTTTGGGGCCAACACCGGGGAGCTGTTTTTT
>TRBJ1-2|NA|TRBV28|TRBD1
CASSFSGTGNYGYTF
TGTGCCAGCAGTTTCTCCGGGACAGGAAACTATGGCTACACCTTC
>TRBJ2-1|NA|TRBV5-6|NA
CASRLGFEQFF
TGTGCCAGCAGACTTGGTTTTGAGCAGTTCTTC
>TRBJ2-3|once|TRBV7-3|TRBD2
CASSPRSGRRDTQYF
TGTGCCAGCAGCCCACGTAGCGGGAGGAGGGATACGCAGTATTTT
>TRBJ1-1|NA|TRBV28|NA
CASSVRTAPLRAFF
TGTGCCAGCAGTGTCCGGACAGCACCACTGAGAGCTTTCTTT
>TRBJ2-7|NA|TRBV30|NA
CAWTELDNTQYF
TGTGCCTGGACCGAACTAGATAACACACAGTACTTC
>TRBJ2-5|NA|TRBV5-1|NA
CASSLADTETQYF
TGCGCCAGCAGCTTGGCGGACACAGAGACCCAGTACTTC
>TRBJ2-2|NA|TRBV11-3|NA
CASSETGTGELFF
TGTGCCAGCAGCGAGACAGGCACCGGGGAGCTGTTTTTT